The 28 T cell receptor beta chains below were found in one sample sequenced in a study of T cell changes during pregnancy in multiple sclerosis. TCRdb keeps only in-frame clones here, not all; method: immunoSEQ multiplex PCR. Counted here are around 30,000 clones, approximately 94% occurring once; the ten biggest clones make up roughly 0.74%. The starting material was CD4+ T cells from peripheral blood mononuclear cells, obtained in the first trimester of pregnancy. Receptors were obtained from a female donor with multiple sclerosis, enrolled in a pregnancy study.

V usage is TRBV18 and J usage is TRBJ1-2, with 8 bases lining up with TRBD1. Germline loops: CDR1 KGHSH, CDR2 LQKENI. With V trimmed by 4 bases and J by 7 bases, 8 bases remained unmatched. The CDR3 extends over 14 amino acids. CDR3 sequence: CASSLGQGSAGYTF. CDR3 DNA sequence: TGTGCCAGCTCACTCGGACAGGGATCGGCTGGCTACACCTTC.

The chain's CDR3 is CASKRVGVGIPANYGYTF. As DNA, the CDR3 is TGTGCCAGCAAGCGGGTGGGAGTCGGGATCCCAGCTAACTATGGCTACACCTTC. The J gene is TRBJ1-2, the V gene TRBV2, with D hard to call. V lost 7 bases and J 0 bases, leaving 24 bases between the germline ends. Germline lookup yields CDR1 SNHLY and CDR2 FYNNEI. CDR3 length: 18 amino acids.

The chain carries TRBV30 and TRBJ2-7, with 10 bases aligning to TRBD1. The V gene end was trimmed by 5 bases and the J gene end by 2 bases; junction bases not matched to a gene: 3. The CDR3 is 13 amino acids. Looked up from germline, CDR1 is GTSNPN and CDR2 is SVGIG (reference sequence). The CDR3 loop reads CAWGQGGPYEQYF. Here the CDR3 DNA reads TGTGCCTGGGGACAGGGGGGACCCTACGAGCAGTACTTC.

The chain carries TRBV2 and TRBJ1-1, with 7 positions matching TRBD1. Losses at the gene ends were 7 bases for V and 1 base for J; bases not matched to a gene: 3. Germline V gene sequence: CDR1 SNHLY, CDR2 FYNNEI. This CDR3 comprises 13 residues. This CDR3 reads CASTRQGNTEAFF. CDR3 DNA: TGTGCCAGCACAAGACAGGGGAACACTGAAGCTTTCTTT.

The chain joins TRBV29-1 to TRBJ2-5; the match to TRBD2 covers 7 bases. The trim removed 3 bases at V and 4 bases at J, leaving 8 bases unmatched. Germline values: CDR1 SQVTM, CDR2 ANQGSEA. This CDR3 has 14 residues. The chain's CDR3 is CSVDRAGRGETQYF. Written as DNA, the CDR3 is TGCAGCGTTGATAGGGCGGGGAGGGGAGAGACCCAGTACTTC.

This clone has a single count. This chain connects TRBV7-9 to TRBJ2-7; D is possibly TRBD2 (5 bases). The V end was cut by 1 base, the J end by 4 bases, with 14 bases between. Germline V gives CDR1 SEHNR, CDR2 FQNEAQ (reference sequence). This CDR3 spans 15 amino acids. CDR3 sequence: CASSLVGEGWYEQYF. CDR3 in DNA: TGTGCCAGCAGCTTAGTCGGGGAAGGGTGGTACGAGCAGTACTTC.

Notes on this clone: Relative to the germline gene, one junction end is altered; a read error may explain this. The V and J genes are TRBV5-1 and TRBJ2-3; D is unclear. This CDR3 contains 13 residues. Germline-derived CDR1 and CDR2 are SGHRS and YFSETQ. This CDR3 is CASSLGSVGLGDF. CDR3 coding DNA: TGCGCCAGCAGCTTGGGGTCTGTAGGCTTAGGAGATTTT. The complete variable domain, with remaining parts taken from reference TRBV5-1 and TRBJ2-3, reads KAGVTQTPRYLIKTRGQQVTLSCSPISGHRSVSWYQQTPGQGLQFLFEYFSETQRNKGNFPGRFSGRQFSNSRSEMNVSTLELGDSALYLCASSLGSVGLGDFGPGTRLTVL.

The CDR3 loop is CASSWDRGEGGYTF. The DNA for the CDR3 is TGTGCCAGCAGCTGGGACAGGGGGGAAGGCGGCTACACCTTC. This chain joins TRBV5-4 and TRBJ1-2; 11 nucleotides align to TRBD1. The CDR3 extends over 14 amino acids. V lost 3 bases to trimming and J lost 8 bases; unmatched junction nucleotides: 6. Germline CDR1 is SGHNT and CDR2 is YYREEE (reference sequence).

The chain joins TRBV7-3 to TRBJ2-1; 9 bases agree with TRBD2. V was clipped by 4 bases and J by 7 bases; unmatched bases: 5. The CDR3 totals 14 residues. Germline V gene lookup returns CDR1 SGHTA and CDR2 FQGTGA. This CDR3 is CASSSLAGGNEQFF. The CDR3, as DNA: TGTGCCAGCAGCTCCCTCGCGGGGGGGAATGAGCAGTTCTTC.

The rearrangement links TRBV6-1 to TRBJ2-4; TRBD2 might be the D (5 bases). This CDR3 is built from 14 residues. The germline gives CDR1 MNHNS, CDR2 SASEGT. V lost 4 bases and J lost 6, with 13 bases in between. CDR3 in amino acids: CASSGGYNPNIQYF. The CDR3 DNA follows: TGTGCCAGCAGTGGAGGGTATAACCCAAACATTCAGTACTTC.

This sequence joins TRBV9 and TRBJ1-1, with no clear D. Looked up from germline, CDR1 is SGDLS and CDR2 is YYNGEE. The CDR3 spans 15 residues. The V and J ends lost 2 bases and 3 bases respectively, with 14 bases between them. As DNA, the CDR3 is TGTGCCAGCAGCGTTGGGCCGACGACGGACACTGAAGCTTTCTTT. This translates into CASSVGPTTDTEAFF.

The chain combines TRBV6-1 with TRBJ2-7, with D possibly matching TRBD1 (5 bases). CDR3 length equals 12 residues. V gave up 6 bases and J gave up 4 bases, with 10 bases separating them. Germline assignment: CDR1 MNHNS and CDR2 SASEGT. Here the CDR3 reads CASSVDRYEQYF. CDR3 sequence (DNA): TGTGCCAGCAGCGTAGACAGATACGAGCAGTACTTC.

The V and J genes are TRBV5-6 and TRBJ2-1; 12 nucleotides line up with TRBD2. The CDR3 is 16 residues long. V lost 3 bases to trimming and J lost 4 bases; unmatched junction nucleotides: 5. CDR1 and CDR2 (germline): SGHDT, YYEEEE. CDR3 in DNA: TGTGCCAGCAGCTACGGACTAGCGGGGAATTACAATGAGCAGTTCTTC. Translation gives CASSYGLAGNYNEQFF.

This chain links TRBV2 with TRBJ2-3; D ambiguous. Trimming left V 1 base short and J 1 base short, with 6 bases between. CDR1 and CDR2 from the germline V gene are SNHLY and FYNNEI. This CDR3 is 14 amino acids long. CDR3 coding DNA: TGTGCCAGCAGTGAAGTGGGCGGCACAGATACGCAGTATTTT. Its protein is CASSEVGGTDTQYF.

This chain joins TRBV27 and TRBJ1-4; 7 positions match TRBD1. Trimming at V came to 6 bases and at J to 4 bases, leaving 5 bases not matched to a gene. This CDR3 is 14 amino acids long. CDR1 and CDR2 (germline): MNHEY, SMNVEV (reference sequence). CDR3 sequence: CASRRDRLNEKLFF. CDR3 nucleotides: TGTGCCAGCAGGCGGGACAGACTTAATGAAAAACTGTTTTTT.

The CDR3 nucleotides are TGTGCCAGCGGGCTGAGCGGGGCTCAAGAGACCCAGTACTTC. Its protein is CASGLSGAQETQYF. The chain joins TRBV2 to TRBJ2-5; 7 nucleotides match TRBD2. Germline CDR1 SNHLY, CDR2 FYNNEI. The CDR3 covers 14 residues. The trim removed 8 bases at V and 2 bases at J, leaving 8 bases unmatched.

The rearrangement links TRBV7-2 to TRBJ2-2; 13 nucleotides agree with TRBD2. The V gene end was trimmed by 5 bases and the J gene end by 4 bases; junction bases not matched to a gene: 4. Germline CDR1 and CDR2: SGHTA and FQGNSA. This CDR3 spans 16 amino acids. The CDR3 sequence is CASSRTSGGATGELFF. The CDR3 DNA is TGTGCCAGCAGCCGCACTAGCGGGGGGGCCACCGGGGAGCTGTTTTTT. The full variable domain, with the rest looked up from reference TRBV7-2 and TRBJ2-2, is GAGVSQSPSNKVTEKGKDVELRCDPISGHTALYWYRQSLGQGLEFLIYFQGNSAPDKSGLPSDRFSAERTGGSVSTLTIQRTQQEDSAVYLCASSRTSGGATGELFFGEGSRLTVL.

This chain connects TRBV29-1 to TRBJ2-1; 8 nucleotides line up with TRBD1. The CDR3 runs 16 residues. Germline trimming cut 0 bases from V and 9 bases from J; bases unmatched to any gene: 13. In germline, CDR1 is SQVTM, CDR2 ANQGSEA. CDR3 nucleotide sequence: TGCAGCGTTGAAGATGGGACAGGAGGCGCCTACGGTGAGCAGTTCTTC. This sequence encodes CSVEDGTGGAYGEQFF.

The chain is built from TRBV5-5 and TRBJ1-4, with TRBD1 matching over 7 bases. Germline V gives CDR1 SGHKS, CDR2 YYEKEE (reference sequence). V shed 3 bases, J shed 6 bases, and the junction held 5 bases outside the gene matches. The CDR3 spans 14 residues. The DNA of the CDR3 is TGTGCCAGCAGCTCCGCCGGGACAGATGAAAAACTGTTTTTT. Encoded protein: CASSSAGTDEKLFF.

This chain links TRBV19 with TRBJ1-2, with 7 bases lining up with TRBD1. Germline CDR1 is LNHDA and CDR2 is SQIVND (reference sequence). The CDR3 covers 14 residues. The ends lost 5 bases at V and 7 bases at J; junction bases unmatched: 10. The CDR3 sequence: CASSSITGVGGYTF. The CDR3 DNA reads TGTGCCAGTAGTTCCATCACAGGGGTTGGTGGCTACACCTTC.

This sequence joins TRBV5-5 and TRBJ2-7, with D possibly matching TRBD2 (5 bases). Per germline, CDR1 SGHKS and CDR2 YYEKEE (reference sequence). CDR3 size: 14 residues. Trimming removed 2 bases at V and 2 bases at J, with 11 bases between. CDR3 region: CASSLRRTAYEQYF. In DNA, the CDR3 is TGTGCCAGCAGCTTACGGCGGACTGCCTACGAGCAGTACTTC. Full variable domain (missing parts from reference TRBV5-5 and TRBJ2-7): DAGVTQSPTHLIKTRGQQVTLRCSPISGHKSVSWYQQVLGQGPQFIFQYYEKEERGRGNFPDRFSARQFPNYSSELNVNALLLGDSALYLCASSLRRTAYEQYFGPGTRLTVT.

Written as DNA, the CDR3 is TGCGCCAGCAGCCTTAATAGCTTCAGGAGTCCTACAGGTGAAGCTTTCTTT. The encoded protein is CASSLNSFRSPTGEAFF. V gene TRBV4-3 combines with J gene TRBJ1-1; tentative D call: TRBD1 (5 bases). V lost 4 bases, J lost 7 bases, and 25 bases lay in between. The CDR3 covers 17 residues. Germline V gene data show CDR1 as LGHNA and CDR2 as YSLEER.

The V call is TRBV7-9, the J call TRBJ1-1; the D is unclear. V lost 5 bases, J lost 1 base, and 11 bases lay in between. Germline V gene data show CDR1 as SEHNR and CDR2 as FQNEAQ (reference sequence). The length of the CDR3 is 14 residues. The CDR3 DNA sequence: TGTGCCAGCAGCCTCATTGGAGGGAACACTGAAGCTTTCTTT. Its protein is CASSLIGGNTEAFF. Drawing the rest from reference TRBV7-9 and TRBJ1-1, the complete variable domain is DTGVSQNPRHKITKRGQNVTFRCDPISEHNRLYWYRQTLGQGPEFLTYFQNEAQLEKSRLLSDRFSAERPKGSFSTLEIQRTEQGDSAMYLCASSLIGGNTEAFFGQGTRLTVV.

The V gene is TRBV29-1, the J gene TRBJ1-1, with 7 nucleotides matching TRBD1. CDR3 length equals 14 residues. The V segment lost 7 bases and the J segment 1 base; nucleotides outside the gene matches: 9. Germline V gene sequence: CDR1 SQVTM, CDR2 ANQGSEA. CDR3: CSAQIRTGNTEAFF. Here the CDR3 DNA reads TGCAGCGCTCAAATCAGGACAGGGAACACTGAAGCTTTCTTT. Variable domain in full (rest from reference TRBV29-1 and TRBJ1-1): SAVISQKPSRDICQRGTSLTIQCQVDSQVTMMFWYRQQPGQSLTLIATANQGSEATYESGFVIDKFPISRPNLTFSTLTVSNMSPEDSSIYLCSAQIRTGNTEAFFGQGTRLTVV.

The J gene is TRBJ1-6, the V gene TRBV7-9, with 8 bases fitting TRBD1. The CDR3 covers 14 residues. Per the germline V gene, CDR1 is SEHNR and CDR2 is FQNEAQ (reference sequence). V was pared by 1 base and J by 12 bases, with 5 bases of the junction left unmatched. CDR3 loop: CASSLDRGNIPLHF. The CDR3 bases are TGTGCCAGCAGCTTAGACAGGGGGAATATACCCCTCCACTTT.

V gene TRBV4-3 combines with J gene TRBJ2-1; D unclear. The CDR3 covers 15 residues. Germline V lookup: CDR1 LGHNA, CDR2 YSLEER. V shed 4 bases and J shed 0 bases, with 10 bases lying between them. The DNA for the CDR3 is TGCGCCAGCAGCCTTCAGCGCAGCTCCTACAATGAGCAGTTCTTC. Its protein product is CASSLQRSSYNEQFF.

The gene calls are TRBV2 and TRBJ1-2, with 8 bases fitting TRBD1. Germline lookup yields CDR1 SNHLY and CDR2 FYNNEI. J gave up 1 base and V 8 bases, and 6 bases lay outside the gene matches. The CDR3 loop spans 14 amino acids. CDR3 nucleotides: TGTGCCAGCCTCCGGGACAGGCTTAACTATGGCTACACCTTC. Amino acids: CASLRDRLNYGYTF.

The chain is built from TRBV7-2 and TRBJ1-6; TRBD1 is a possible D gene (6 bases). Trimming pared 5 bases from V and 7 bases from J, leaving 15 bases between. There are 15 residues in the CDR3. Germline V gene data show CDR1 as SGHTA and CDR2 as FQGNSA. This CDR3 reads CASSPTRGGNSPLHF. In nucleotides, the CDR3 is TGTGCCAGCAGCCCGACCAGGGGTGGGAATTCACCCCTCCACTTT.